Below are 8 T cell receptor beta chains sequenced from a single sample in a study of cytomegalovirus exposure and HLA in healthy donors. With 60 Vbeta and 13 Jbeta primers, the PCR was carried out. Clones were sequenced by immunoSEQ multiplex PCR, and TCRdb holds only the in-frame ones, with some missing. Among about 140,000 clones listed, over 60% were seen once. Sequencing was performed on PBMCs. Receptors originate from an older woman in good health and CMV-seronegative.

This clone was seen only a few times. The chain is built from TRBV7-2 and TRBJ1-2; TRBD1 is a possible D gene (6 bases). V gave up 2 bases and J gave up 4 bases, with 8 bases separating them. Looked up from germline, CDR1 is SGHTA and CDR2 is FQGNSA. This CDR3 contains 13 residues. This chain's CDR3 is CASSLRDIYGYTF. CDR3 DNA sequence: TGTGCCAGCAGCTTAAGGGACATCTATGGCTACACCTTC.

This CDR3 is CASSPNWRAAYEQYF. The CDR3 DNA follows: TGTGCCAGCAGTCCTAATTGGAGGGCCGCCTACGAGCAGTACTTC. The chain carries TRBV6-1 and TRBJ2-7; possibly TRBD2 for D (6 bases). Per the germline V gene, CDR1 is MNHNS and CDR2 is SASEGT. The CDR3 is made up of 15 amino acids. V shed 5 bases and J shed 2 bases, with 16 bases lying between them.

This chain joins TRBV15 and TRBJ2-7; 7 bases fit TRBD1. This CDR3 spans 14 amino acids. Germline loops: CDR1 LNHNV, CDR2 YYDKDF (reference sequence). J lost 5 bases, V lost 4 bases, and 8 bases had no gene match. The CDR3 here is CATSIRQGTHEQYF. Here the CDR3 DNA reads TGTGCCACCAGCATACGACAGGGAACCCACGAGCAGTACTTC.

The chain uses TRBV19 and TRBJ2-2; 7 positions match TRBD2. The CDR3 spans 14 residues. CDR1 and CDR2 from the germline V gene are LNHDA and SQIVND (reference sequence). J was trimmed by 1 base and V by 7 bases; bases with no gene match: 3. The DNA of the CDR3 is TGTGCCAGTAACGGGGGGAGGAACACCGGGGAGCTGTTTTTT. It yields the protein CASNGGRNTGELFF.

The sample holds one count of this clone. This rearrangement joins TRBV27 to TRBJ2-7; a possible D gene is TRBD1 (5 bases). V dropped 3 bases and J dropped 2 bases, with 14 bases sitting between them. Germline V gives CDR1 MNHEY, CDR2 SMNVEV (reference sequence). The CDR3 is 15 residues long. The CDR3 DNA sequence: TGTGCCAGCAGTTTCAAAAGGCAGGGTCCCTACGAGCAGTACTTC. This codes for CASSFKRQGPYEQYF.

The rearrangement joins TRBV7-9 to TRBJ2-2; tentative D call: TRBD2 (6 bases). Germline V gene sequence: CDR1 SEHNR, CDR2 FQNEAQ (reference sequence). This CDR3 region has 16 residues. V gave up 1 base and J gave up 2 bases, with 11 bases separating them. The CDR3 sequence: CASSLGLAPNTGELFF. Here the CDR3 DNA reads TGTGCCAGCAGCTTAGGGCTAGCGCCTAACACCGGGGAGCTGTTTTTT.

The CDR3 is CASSQGRGGTGTDTQYF. CDR3 DNA sequence: TGTGCCAGCAGCCAAGGGAGGGGCGGGACTGGCACAGATACGCAGTATTTT. The J gene is TRBJ2-3, the V gene TRBV4-2, with D possibly being TRBD2 (6 bases). Germline V lookup: CDR1 LGHNA, CDR2 YNFKEQ. The CDR3 totals 17 residues. Trimming cost V 1 base and J 1 base, with 15 bases left between them.

Here the CDR3 reads CASSPYRLAGGYEQYF. The CDR3 nucleotides are TGTGCCAGCAGCCCCTATCGGCTAGCGGGTGGTTACGAGCAGTACTTC. The rearrangement links TRBV7-8 to TRBJ2-7; 8 positions match TRBD2. The CDR3 runs 16 residues. CDR1 is SGHVS and CDR2 is FQNEAQ in the germline V gene. The V segment lost 5 bases and the J segment 4 bases; nucleotides outside the gene matches: 13.